This is a list of T cell receptor beta chains from one sample in a study of T cell responses to AZD1222 COVID-19 vaccine. TCRdb keeps only in-frame clones here, not all; method: immunoSEQ multiplex PCR. The data show 100,000 to 150,000 clones, approximately 90% seen once. Sequences were derived from peripheral blood, sampled on day 0 of AZD1222 vaccination. The source of these receptors is an adult in good health. The conserved cysteine and the conserved F or W are not part of the CDR3 here. Each record gives: CDR3 protein, V gene.

CDR3aa: ASSQDSSSFTDTQY
v_gene: TRBV4-1

CDR3aa: ASSLGTAWGAF
v_gene: TRBV7-2

CDR3aa: ASSRDPKWNYGYT
v_gene: TRBV19

CDR3aa: ASSRGTERGVPDTQY
v_gene: TRBV3-1/TRBV3-2

CDR3aa: ASSSAGTGGDQPQH
v_gene: TRBV28

CDR3aa: ASTRDWGDTQY
v_gene: TRBV12-3/TRBV12-4

CDR3aa: ASSLRGSPSTDTQY
v_gene: TRBV11-2

CDR3aa: ASRPVREGTEAF
v_gene: TRBV6-6

CDR3aa: ATSLPGQEYGYT
v_gene: TRBV15

CDR3aa: ASSSTARDRGTSGNEKLF
v_gene: TRBV18

CDR3aa: ASRQAGGRSSYEQY
v_gene: TRBV19

CDR3aa: ASSVVGVEQF
v_gene: TRBV9

CDR3aa: ATLVDPGELF
v_gene: TRBV25-1

CDR3aa: ASSLEWGASGSPLH
v_gene: TRBV7-2

CDR3aa: ASSLILPSSNQPQH
v_gene: TRBV28

CDR3aa: ASSQDGDGQPQH
v_gene: TRBV9

CDR3aa: ASSSSSGTVSGNTIY
v_gene: TRBV7-8

CDR3aa: ASSYSDEQF
v_gene: TRBV6-2/TRBV6-3

CDR3aa: ASSLASGRIQPQH
v_gene: TRBV7-8

CDR3aa: ASSKQEPGGTEAF
v_gene: TRBV5-1

CDR3aa: ASSQRRGRADTQY
v_gene: TRBV14

CDR3aa: ASSLGRLEQY
v_gene: TRBV7-9

CDR3aa: ASSAGTSGTSSYEQY
v_gene: TRBV7-9

CDR3aa: ASSLIGQGEKLF
v_gene: TRBV7-9

CDR3aa: ASSWDSNTEAF
v_gene: TRBV6-4

CDR3aa: SVRDRGYEQY
v_gene: TRBV29-1

CDR3aa: ASRQGNDYGYT
v_gene: TRBV5-4

CDR3aa: ASSLVGGEAF
v_gene: TRBV5-1

CDR3aa: SVVAGPPYEQY
v_gene: TRBV29-1

CDR3aa: ASSGQYSNQPQH
v_gene: TRBV27

CDR3aa: ASSLAGGNEQF
v_gene: TRBV10-1

CDR3aa: AINRQGASAYEQY
v_gene: TRBV10-3

CDR3aa: ATSRDRGNREAF
v_gene: TRBV15

CDR3aa: ASSAGLAADTQY
v_gene: TRBV11-3

CDR3aa: ASSPTVYNSPLH
v_gene: TRBV27

CDR3aa: ASSLVAGSYEQY
v_gene: TRBV5-1

CDR3aa: ASSPPTGFNYGYT
v_gene: TRBV18

CDR3aa: SVQDGSYGYT
v_gene: TRBV29-1

CDR3aa: ASSFGLAGGAYEQY
v_gene: TRBV11-2

CDR3aa: ASSLTPGRTGELF
v_gene: TRBV5-1

CDR3aa: ASGAGKNTEAF
v_gene: TRBV28

CDR3aa: ASGDRLRPEAF
v_gene: TRBV2

CDR3aa: ASSFKRGSPLH
v_gene: TRBV28

CDR3aa: ASSLGGINYGYT
v_gene: TRBV5-8

CDR3aa: ASSGSGAPLH
v_gene: TRBV2

CDR3aa: ASSLVDSRETQY
v_gene: TRBV5-1

CDR3aa: ASSLQAGSSGNTIY
v_gene: TRBV18

CDR3aa: ASKKDRGGDQPQH
v_gene: TRBV19

CDR3aa: SASDAGYNEQF
v_gene: TRBV20-1

CDR3aa: ASNPGGDPPGELF
v_gene: TRBV28

CDR3aa: ASSTGFYTQY
v_gene: TRBV6-5

CDR3aa: ASGRRQGSGSQH
v_gene: TRBV5-8

CDR3aa: AISGGSNEKLF
v_gene: TRBV10-3

CDR3aa: ASSLEGGEQF
v_gene: TRBV12-3/TRBV12-4

CDR3aa: ASSGWTGKDLYNEQF
v_gene: TRBV25-1

CDR3aa: ASSFASGGETQY
v_gene: TRBV5-4

CDR3aa: ASSTGLGSFDEQF
v_gene: TRBV11-2

CDR3aa: ASSYRVRREQY
v_gene: TRBV6-2/TRBV6-3